This TCR beta chain was recovered during a study of shared clonotypes between healthy human individuals. Only CD45RO-negative cells positively selected for CCR7 counted as naive CD8 cells, so terminally differentiated effector memory CD45RA+ cells were excluded. Whole-study results and caveats: Depth was large, yet rarefaction showed that sorted-subset sequencing was incomplete. Larger estimated richness was generally recorded for naive subsets relative to memory subsets.

J was trimmed by 2 bases and V by 2 bases; bases with no gene match: 4. CDR1 is MNHEY and CDR2 is SMNVEV in the germline V gene (reference sequence). The CDR3 loop spans 15 amino acids. The data were produced by immunoSEQ multiplex PCR, yet TCRdb's version contains in-frame clones alone and is incomplete. This table has 2 million or so clones, approximately 95% appearing once. To note about this clone: Its antigen is currently unknown.

The specimen sequenced was naive CD8+ T cells sorted from blood. This sequence was found in a man younger than 30 in good health. V and J are TRBV27 and TRBJ2-7; TRBD1 agrees at 9 bases. CDR3 protein: CASSLQQGAAYEQYF. The CDR3 bases are TGTGCCAGCAGTTTACAACAGGGGGCGGCCTACGAGCAGTACTTC.